This TCR beta chain derives from a study of identical twins (dated by TCRdb to about 2016). In the study overall: To test whether fetal clonotypes persist, this study deep-sequenced TCR alpha and beta repertoires from monozygotic twins, from unrelated adults of various ages, and from cord blood. Replicate twin experiments were performed at different times using different library preparation protocols to rule out contamination. Study-level results and caveats: Abundant cord blood beta clonotypes carried fewer insertions; young adult naive repertoires showed a weaker similar trend, while memory repertoires showed none. Because the same donors could not be followed over many years, conclusions were based on cross-sectional statistical analysis. Compared with coincidental sharing between unrelated individuals, an excess of low generation-probability sequences was observed among out-of-frame TCR alpha sequences shared between twins. In monozygotic twins, recombination models systematically underestimated out-of-frame TCR alpha sharing, but the models matched the sharing seen between unrelated individuals. A weaker excess of twin sharing was found in beta out-of-frame sequences because the signal-to-noise ratio was lowered by fewer shared sequences. Invariant T cells such as MAIT and iNKT could partly confound zero-insertion analyses, although diverse VJ usage argued against such confounding for most clonotypes.

Every donor in the study was a healthy Caucasian. The twin cohort consisted of three pairs of female monozygotic twins, all aged roughly 18 to 30 years. Positive isolation kits from Invitrogen were used to isolate the CD4+ and CD8+ T cell populations. As for this clonotype: Its target antigen remains unknown. The sample holds no much larger clone one base away, and base qualities are not on file.

The CDR3 runs 18 residues from the cysteine to the phenylalanine. Only the CDR3 region is kept as DNA, spanning 54 bases read in frame from base 1. V is cut back by 3 bases and J by 7 bases, with 16 bases in the junction unmatched. In the germline V gene (reference sequence), CDR1 corresponds to DFQATT and CDR2 to SNEGSKA. The protocol used for the library was 5' RACE. Sequencing relied on an Illumina HiSeq 2000. Template switching introduced a universal primer binding site; the final cDNA contained a unique molecular identifier, enabling accurate counting of TCR cDNA molecules. Specific primers in the conserved constant-segment region were used to synthesize first-strand cDNA for TCR alpha and beta chains. To control for contamination, each cDNA library was double barcoded with a SMART-Mk sample barcode plus Illumina barcodes. TruSeq adapter sequences along with Illumina sample barcodes were introduced in two successive PCR steps. TCR alpha and beta cDNA libraries were sequenced on the Illumina HiSeq platform with custom primers. The authors processed their data as follows. Unique molecular identifiers were extracted from raw reads with MiGEC, and CDR3 positions were determined with MiXCR. Recombination models were inferred per individual with the repgenHMM and IGoR tools using an EM algorithm. The analysis of shared clonotypes was done with the tcR package in R, with sharing normalized by the product of cloneset sizes. Out-of-frame nonproductive sequences were analyzed to study raw recombination free of thymic and clonal selection effects. Clones were called with MiXCR by TCRdb after fastp trimmed the public reads at Q25, and only in-frame beta chains were retained. Records with the same CDR3 protein are collapsed into one entry carrying the most frequent genes and DNA. The V and J calls and clone size come from TCRdb's table, not from the authors' own analysis. The sample has hundreds of thousands of distinct CDR3 sequences on record, 9% to 15% of them singletons. 6% to 9% of the sample belongs to the ten largest clones.

These data were also reused for a study on yellow fever vaccine responses in identical twins. The other study reports the following: According to the authors, the vaccine-induced T cell response in identical twins seemed to be partly convergent and partly specific to each individual. Focusing on identical twins, the study followed the T cell clones that responded to the vaccine, and did so with precision.

The V and J segments used are TRBV20-1 and TRBJ2-1, with 12 junctional bases fitting TRBD2. This sequence was found in a woman younger than 35 in good health. Specimen: CD8+ T cells sorted from blood. The sequence in DNA is TGCAGTGCTAGTCTCCGGACTAGCGGGATCCGGGTCGGGAATGAGCAGTTCTTC. This codes for CSASLRTSGIRVGNEQFF.